These T cell receptor beta chains were read from a single sample in a study of shared clonotypes between healthy human individuals. Clones were sequenced by immunoSEQ multiplex PCR, and TCRdb holds only the in-frame ones, with some missing. The data contain a few hundred thousand clones, roughly 91% of them singletons. The source material was memory CD8+ T cells sorted from blood. The receptors stem from a man between 18 and 35 years old in good health. Both conserved end residues are part of each CDR3. A D gene is named only where the DNA matches it firmly. The size of a clone is reported for some rows only, either as once, few or many, or as a class for expanded clones.

len: 15; v_gene: TRBV5-8; j_gene: TRBJ2-6; abundance: -; d_gene: -; CDR3aa: CASSFGDLGANVLTF; CDR3nt: TGTGCCAGCAGCTTCGGGGATCTAGGGGCCAACGTCCTGACTTTC
len: 15; v_gene: TRBV28; j_gene: TRBJ1-2; abundance: once; d_gene: -; CDR3aa: CASSFTLSGSQGYTF; CDR3nt: TGTGCCAGCAGTTTCACCCTCTCAGGTTCTCAAGGCTACACCTTC
len: 16; v_gene: TRBV6-5; j_gene: TRBJ2-3; abundance: -; d_gene: -; CDR3aa: CASSYSSGGRPDTQYF; CDR3nt: TGTGCCAGCAGTTACTCTTCGGGGGGCCGCCCAGATACGCAGTATTTT
len: 16; v_gene: TRBV30; j_gene: TRBJ1-2; abundance: -; d_gene: TRBD1; CDR3aa: CAWSVDGTGGPEGYTF; CDR3nt: TGTGCCTGGAGTGTGGATGGGACAGGGGGCCCGGAAGGCTACACCTTC
len: 15; v_gene: TRBV5-1; j_gene: TRBJ2-7; abundance: -; d_gene: -; CDR3aa: CASSLSRDFSYEQYF; CDR3nt: TGCGCCAGCAGCTTAAGCCGGGACTTCTCCTACGAGCAGTACTTC
len: 12; v_gene: TRBV6-5; j_gene: TRBJ2-7; abundance: -; d_gene: -; CDR3aa: CASSDRSYEQYF; CDR3nt: TGTGCCAGCAGCGATCGTTCTTACGAGCAGTACTTC
len: 17; v_gene: TRBV4-1; j_gene: TRBJ2-2; abundance: once; d_gene: -; CDR3aa: CASAGSLLAENTGELFF; CDR3nt: TGCGCCAGCGCCGGGTCCCTATTAGCGGAAAACACCGGGGAGCTGTTTTTT
len: 15; v_gene: TRBV9; j_gene: TRBJ2-1; abundance: -; d_gene: TRBD1; CDR3aa: CASSVGQGVGNEQFF; CDR3nt: TGTGCCAGCAGCGTAGGCCAGGGGGTGGGCAATGAGCAGTTCTTC
len: 12; v_gene: TRBV5-6; j_gene: TRBJ2-7; abundance: -; d_gene: -; CDR3aa: CASSKATYEQYF; CDR3nt: TGTGCCAGCAGCAAGGCAACCTACGAGCAGTACTTC
len: 17; v_gene: TRBV6-1; j_gene: TRBJ2-1; abundance: -; d_gene: TRBD2; CDR3aa: CASSEWGLAGGSGEQFF; CDR3nt: TGTGCCAGCAGTGAATGGGGACTAGCGGGGGGGAGCGGCGAGCAGTTCTTC
len: 14; v_gene: TRBV2; j_gene: TRBJ2-7; abundance: -; d_gene: TRBD1; CDR3aa: CASSEGTGPYEQYF; CDR3nt: TGTGCCAGCAGTGAAGGGACAGGGCCCTACGAGCAGTACTTC
len: 15; v_gene: TRBV4-1; j_gene: TRBJ2-7; abundance: -; d_gene: TRBD2; CDR3aa: CASSHRTSGGYEQYF; CDR3nt: TGCGCCAGCAGCCATCGGACTAGCGGGGGCTACGAGCAGTACTTC
len: 13; v_gene: TRBV7-7; j_gene: TRBJ2-7; abundance: -; d_gene: -; CDR3aa: CASSPPLFYEQYF; CDR3nt: TGTGCTAGCAGCCCGCCACTCTTTTACGAGCAGTACTTC
len: 13; v_gene: TRBV2; j_gene: TRBJ2-7; abundance: -; d_gene: TRBD1; CDR3aa: CARGQGWSYEQYF; CDR3nt: TGTGCCAGAGGACAGGGATGGTCCTACGAGCAGTACTTC
len: 13; v_gene: TRBV5-1; j_gene: TRBJ2-5; abundance: -; d_gene: -; CDR3aa: CASGQGYWETQYF; CDR3nt: TGCGCCAGCGGGCAGGGGTATTGGGAGACCCAGTACTTC
len: 15; v_gene: TRBV27; j_gene: TRBJ1-5; abundance: -; d_gene: -; CDR3aa: CASSSGGAQGQPQHF; CDR3nt: TGTGCCAGCAGTTCTGGGGGGGCGCAAGGTCAGCCCCAGCATTTT
len: 15; v_gene: TRBV6-6; j_gene: TRBJ1-6; abundance: few; d_gene: -; CDR3aa: CASSVEIENNSPLHF; CDR3nt: TGTGCCAGCTCGGTGGAGATTGAAAATAATTCACCCCTCCACTTT
len: 13; v_gene: TRBV7-6; j_gene: TRBJ2-7; abundance: -; d_gene: -; CDR3aa: CASSLDRAYEQYF; CDR3nt: TGTGCCAGCAGCTTGGACAGAGCCTACGAGCAGTACTTC
len: 14; v_gene: TRBV29-1; j_gene: TRBJ2-2; abundance: -; d_gene: TRBD1; CDR3aa: CSVAGTAYGGELFF; CDR3nt: TGCAGCGTCGCCGGGACAGCTTATGGCGGGGAGCTGTTTTTT
len: 16; v_gene: TRBV7-6; j_gene: TRBJ2-5; abundance: -; d_gene: TRBD2; CDR3aa: CASSPSSGRGMETQYF; CDR3nt: TGTGCCAGCAGCCCATCTAGCGGGAGGGGGATGGAGACCCAGTACTTC
len: 15; v_gene: TRBV6-6; j_gene: TRBJ1-2; abundance: -; d_gene: -; CDR3aa: CASSYSLTGYYGYTF; CDR3nt: TGTGCCAGCAGTTACTCTTTAACAGGGTACTATGGCTACACCTTC
len: 12; v_gene: TRBV29-1; j_gene: TRBJ2-5; abundance: -; d_gene: -; CDR3aa: CSEKGLQETQYF; CDR3nt: TGCAGCGAAAAGGGACTCCAAGAGACCCAGTACTTC
len: 14; v_gene: TRBV7-8; j_gene: TRBJ2-7; abundance: -; d_gene: -; CDR3aa: CASSLVRVPSEQYF; CDR3nt: TGTGCCAGCAGCTTAGTAAGGGTACCATCCGAGCAGTACTTC
len: 16; v_gene: TRBV7-9; j_gene: TRBJ1-2; abundance: -; d_gene: -; CDR3aa: CASSSFGRTSRYGYTF; CDR3nt: TGTGCCAGCAGCTCCTTTGGACGAACCTCAAGGTATGGCTACACCTTC
len: 13; v_gene: TRBV6-4; j_gene: TRBJ2-3; abundance: few; d_gene: -; CDR3aa: CASSLTISDTQYF; CDR3nt: TGTGCCAGCAGCTTAACAATTTCAGATACGCAGTATTTT
len: 16; v_gene: TRBV10-2; j_gene: TRBJ2-1; abundance: -; d_gene: TRBD1; CDR3aa: CASSATGSSSYNEQFF; CDR3nt: TGCGCCAGCAGTGCGACAGGGTCGAGCTCCTACAATGAGCAGTTCTTC
len: 17; v_gene: TRBV7-9; j_gene: TRBJ1-6; abundance: -; d_gene: -; CDR3aa: CASSLESIRGNNSPLHF; CDR3nt: TGTGCCAGCAGCTTAGAGTCTATCCGGGGTAATAATTCACCCCTCCACTTT
len: 15; v_gene: TRBV28; j_gene: TRBJ2-1; abundance: -; d_gene: -; CDR3aa: CASSLSSGLYNEQFF; CDR3nt: TGTGCCAGCAGTTTATCTTCAGGCCTCTACAATGAGCAGTTCTTC
len: 13; v_gene: TRBV4-1; j_gene: TRBJ2-7; abundance: -; d_gene: -; CDR3aa: CASQPTGSYEQYF; CDR3nt: TGCGCCAGCCAGCCAACGGGCTCCTACGAGCAGTACTTC
len: 14; v_gene: TRBV15; j_gene: TRBJ2-1; abundance: -; d_gene: -; CDR3aa: CATSRVQGFNEQFF; CDR3nt: TGTGCCACCAGCAGAGTACAGGGCTTCAATGAGCAGTTCTTC
len: 14; v_gene: TRBV30; j_gene: TRBJ2-1; abundance: -; d_gene: -; CDR3aa: CAWSYGIGTNEQFF; CDR3nt: TGTGCCTGGAGTTACGGGATAGGGACGAATGAGCAGTTCTTC
len: 12; v_gene: TRBV5-6; j_gene: TRBJ2-7; abundance: -; d_gene: -; CDR3aa: CASSLVGYEQYF; CDR3nt: TGTGCCAGCAGCTTGGTCGGGTACGAGCAGTACTTC
len: 13; v_gene: TRBV7-2; j_gene: TRBJ2-7; abundance: -; d_gene: -; CDR3aa: CASSLSGAYEQYF; CDR3nt: TGTGCCAGCAGTCTTAGCGGAGCTTACGAGCAGTACTTC
len: 19; v_gene: TRBV7-6; j_gene: TRBJ2-5; abundance: once; d_gene: -; CDR3aa: CASSLAMANVAIGEETQYF; CDR3nt: TGTGCCAGCAGCTTAGCAATGGCGAACGTAGCTATAGGGGAGGAGACCCAGTACTTC
len: 14; v_gene: TRBV7-9; j_gene: TRBJ1-4; abundance: once; d_gene: TRBD1; CDR3aa: CASRDSDRAEKLFF; CDR3nt: TGTGCCAGCAGAGATTCGGACAGGGCTGAAAAACTGTTTTTT
len: 13; v_gene: TRBV4-3; j_gene: TRBJ2-2; abundance: -; d_gene: -; CDR3aa: CASSPEYTGELFF; CDR3nt: TGCGCCAGCAGCCCCGAATACACCGGGGAGCTGTTTTTT
len: 14; v_gene: TRBV9; j_gene: TRBJ1-1; abundance: few; d_gene: -; CDR3aa: CASSVDLGQTEAFF; CDR3nt: TGTGCCAGCAGCGTAGACCTGGGGCAAACTGAAGCTTTCTTT
len: 11; v_gene: TRBV2; j_gene: TRBJ2-1; abundance: -; d_gene: -; CDR3aa: CAVSGSNEQFF; CDR3nt: TGTGCCGTCTCGGGGAGTAATGAGCAGTTCTTC
len: 13; v_gene: TRBV27; j_gene: TRBJ2-5; abundance: -; d_gene: -; CDR3aa: CASRDRTQETQYF; CDR3nt: TGTGCCAGCAGAGACAGGACCCAAGAGACCCAGTACTTC
len: 16; v_gene: TRBV13; j_gene: TRBJ2-7; abundance: many; d_gene: TRBD2; CDR3aa: CASSERTSANPYEQYF; CDR3nt: TGTGCCAGCAGCGAACGGACTAGCGCTAACCCCTACGAGCAGTACTTC
len: 12; v_gene: TRBV2; j_gene: TRBJ2-1; abundance: once; d_gene: -; CDR3aa: CASSRTRWEQFF; CDR3nt: TGTGCCAGCAGCCGAACGCGGTGGGAGCAGTTCTTC
len: 17; v_gene: TRBV11-2; j_gene: TRBJ2-6; abundance: -; d_gene: -; CDR3aa: CASSLAPGFSGANVLTF; CDR3nt: TGTGCCAGCAGCTTAGCCCCAGGGTTCTCTGGGGCCAACGTCCTGACTTTC
len: 15; v_gene: TRBV6-6; j_gene: TRBJ1-6; abundance: -; d_gene: -; CDR3aa: CATLRAGAWDSPLHF; CDR3nt: TGTGCCACCCTACGAGCAGGGGCGTGGGATTCACCCCTCCACTTT
len: 19; v_gene: TRBV5-1; j_gene: TRBJ2-6; abundance: -; d_gene: -; CDR3aa: CASSLFGRQTDSGANVLTF; CDR3nt: TGCGCCAGCAGCCTTTTTGGGCGACAGACAGACTCTGGGGCCAACGTCCTGACTTTC
len: 17; v_gene: TRBV7-8; j_gene: TRBJ2-1; abundance: once; d_gene: -; CDR3aa: CASSFLVTGLYNNEQFF; CDR3nt: TGTGCCAGCAGCTTTTTGGTGACAGGTTTGTACAACAATGAGCAGTTCTTC
len: 15; v_gene: TRBV10-1; j_gene: TRBJ2-7; abundance: -; d_gene: TRBD1; CDR3aa: CASSDLTGGPGEQYF; CDR3nt: TGCGCCAGCAGTGACTTGACAGGGGGTCCGGGGGAGCAGTACTTC
len: 19; v_gene: TRBV2; j_gene: TRBJ1-2; abundance: -; d_gene: -; CDR3aa: CASSYPRIYRLTFNYGYTF; CDR3nt: TGTGCCAGCAGTTATCCCCGGATTTACAGGCTTACTTTTAACTATGGCTACACCTTC